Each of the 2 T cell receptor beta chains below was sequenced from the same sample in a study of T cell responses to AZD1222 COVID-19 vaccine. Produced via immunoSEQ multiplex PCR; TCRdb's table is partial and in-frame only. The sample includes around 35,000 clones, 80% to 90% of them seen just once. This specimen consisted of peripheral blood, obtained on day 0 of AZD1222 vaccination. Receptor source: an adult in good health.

The CDR3 DNA reads as TGTGCCAGCTCTCTAGAGACCCAGTACTTC. Translated, it gives CASSLETQYF. The chain uses TRBV12-3 or TRBV12-4 and TRBJ2-5; unclear D gene. The V end lost 8 bases, the J end lost 4 bases, and 5 bases lay between the germline ends. The CDR3 is made up of 10 amino acids.

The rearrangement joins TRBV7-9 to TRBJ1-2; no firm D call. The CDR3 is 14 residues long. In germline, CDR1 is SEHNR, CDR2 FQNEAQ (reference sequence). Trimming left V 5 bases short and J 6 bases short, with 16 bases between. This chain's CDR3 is CASSLYPPEDGYTF. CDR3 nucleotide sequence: TGTGCCAGCAGCCTGTATCCCCCGGAGGATGGCTACACCTTC.